A single TCR beta chain is shown here with its context. Unmatched junction bases numbered 5, after V lost 3 bases and J lost 10 bases. This CDR3 comprises 14 residues. Germline CDR1 reads SGHAT; CDR2 reads FQNNGV. These data are taken from a study of blood T cell repertoires in COVID-19. Measured with immunoSEQ multiplex PCR; TCRdb has only the in-frame clones, and not every one. The table shows more than 75,000 clones, with 89% occurring only once. Sequences were obtained from peripheral blood. The sequence came from a man in his fifties with COVID-19, enrolled during active disease. The rearrangement joins TRBV11-2 to TRBJ1-6; 8 nucleotides line up with TRBD1. CDR3 region: CASSFTGGGSPLHF. CDR3 DNA sequence: TGTGCCAGCAGCTTCACAGGGGGTGGGTCACCCCTCCACTTT.